The present T cell receptor beta chain was sequenced within a study of response to subunit inactivated influenza vaccine. Relative to its sample, this clonotype is medium-sized. The antigen remains unidentified. Study-wide findings and caveats: It was suggested by the authors that few new T cells are recruited by each seasonal influenza vaccination.

TCRdb re-analysed the RT-PCR reads in MiXCR, keeping a single row per CDR3 protein. The sample gives around 530,000 distinct CDR3 sequences, 15% to 20% of which show up once; 3% is in the top ten. This CDR3 is 13 amino acids long. Germline CDR1 and CDR2: SGHTA and FQGNSA. Trimming took off 2 bases at V and 1 base at J, with 5 bases between the two ends. The TCR sequence derives from a man between 50 and 75 years old who received an inactivated influenza vaccine. V is TRBV7-2 and J is TRBJ2-5; D remains ambiguous. The starting material was CD4+ T cells sorted from PBMCs, obtained about 24 months after vaccination. Written as DNA, the CDR3 is TGTGCCAGCAGCTTACAGGTCCAAGAGACCCAGTACTTC. It specifies CASSLQVQETQYF.